This TCR beta chain was captured in a study of OX40 agonist ivuxolimab in advanced cancers. For the study at large: It was ivuxolimab, an agonistic anti-OX40 (CD134) antibody, that patients were treated with.

Clones were read by immunoSEQ multiplex PCR, and TCRdb kept only the in-frame ones, dropping some. The data show 35,000 to 55,000 clones, roughly 80% seen once. CDR1 is GTSNPN, CDR2 SVGIG, per germline (reference sequence). Trimming removed 8 bases at V and 3 bases at J, with 14 bases between. CDR3 length: 12 amino acids. Study-level findings and limits: At 0.1 to 3.0 mg/kg and by week 6, clonal expansion occurred in CD4+ and CD8+ blood T cells. Expanded clones belonging to CD8+ T cells outnumbered, on average, those of CD4+.

Details on this clone: The antigen is unknown.

V is TRBV30 and J is TRBJ2-7; D remains unclear. This receptor was identified in an adult with an advanced solid tumor such as melanoma, head and neck, liver or kidney cancer. Sequences were derived from CD4+ or CD8+ T cells sorted from blood, sampled in a trial of the OX40 agonist ivuxolimab. The CDR3: CALSWENYEQYF. Written as DNA, the CDR3 is TGTGCCCTTTCCTGGGAAAACTACGAGCAGTACTTC. Full variable domain (remainder filled in from reference TRBV30 and TRBJ2-7): SQTIHQWPATLVQPVGSPLSLECTVEGTSNPNLYWYRQAAGRGLQLLFYSVGIGQISSEVPQNLSASRPQDRQFILSSKKLLLSDSGFYLCALSWENYEQYFGPGTRLTVT.